At least ten counts were recorded for the clone carrying this T cell receptor beta chain. One entry per CDR3 protein, called by TCRdb with MiXCR from the reads. The table lists 150,000 or so distinct CDR3 sequences, under 8.5% of them singletons, with roughly 17% in the top ten. Trimming removed 4 bases from V and 5 bases from J, with 5 bases in between. Germline CDR1 SGHDN, CDR2 FVKESK. CDR3 length: 11 amino acids. The data stem from a study of T cell repertoires in cytomegalovirus infection. Study at large: Indicated by public TCR beta signatures were CMV infection and matching HLA type.

Material: PBMCs. The rearrangement joins TRBV14 to TRBJ2-5; D unresolved. This TCR derives from a human donor in good health (CMV status not recorded). Some clones in this sample may be carry-over from other donors' samples. CDR3 residues: CASSRWETQYF. The DNA for the CDR3 is TGTGCCAGCAGCCGGTGGGAGACCCAGTACTTC.